This T cell receptor beta chain is from a study of cytomegalovirus exposure and HLA in healthy donors. Overall study findings and caveats: The investigators catalogued some 150 TCR beta chains as cytomegalovirus-associated. The tendency of first-cohort TCR clusters to co-occur in the 90 to 150 validation repertoires was the finding of a later analysis.

This CDR3 has 13 amino acids. The germline V gene has CDR1 MNHNS and CDR2 SASEGT. Trimming left V 7 bases short and J 0 bases short, with 9 bases between. Note on this clone: Its specificity is unknown.

Some clones are missing from TCRdb's copy, which holds only in-frame ones; the method was immunoSEQ multiplex PCR. The table shows more than 20,000 clones, with about 97% occurring only once. The origin of this receptor is a man aged 25-45 years in good health and CMV-seropositive. The chain joins TRBV6-1 to TRBJ1-1; unclear D gene. Material for sequencing was PBMCs. CDR3: CASTKAMNTEAFF. As DNA, the CDR3 is TGTGCCAGCACGAAAGCCATGAACACTGAAGCTTTCTTT.